Below, one T cell receptor beta chain is given with its context. Its antigen is still unknown. This sample stems from a study of T cell responses to AZD1222 COVID-19 vaccine. The length of the CDR3 is 13 residues. Trimming shortened V by 6 bases and J by 7 bases, and 15 bases separated the two germline ends. Per germline, CDR1 SQVTM and CDR2 ANQGSEA. Overall study results and limits: Donors skewed white British and female; clonal diversity was possibly underestimated. Baseline serology detected seropositivity in only a handful of AZD1222 recipients. Repertoires were sampled only after the peak T cell response. Along spike, vaccine-associated CD4 TCRs were found throughout, with dominance at 160-218 and 743-854.

Sequenced by immunoSEQ multiplex PCR; TCRdb stores in-frame clones only, minus some. The table lists about 220,000 clones, about 93% of them singletons. The sequenced sample was peripheral blood, obtained on day 0 of MenACWY control vaccination. The V call is TRBV29-1, the J call TRBJ1-4; no clear D. The source of this sequence is an adult in good health. As DNA, the CDR3 is TGCAGCGTCCGAGCGTCTGGAGGTGAAAAACTGTTTTTT. This translates into CSVRASGGEKLFF.